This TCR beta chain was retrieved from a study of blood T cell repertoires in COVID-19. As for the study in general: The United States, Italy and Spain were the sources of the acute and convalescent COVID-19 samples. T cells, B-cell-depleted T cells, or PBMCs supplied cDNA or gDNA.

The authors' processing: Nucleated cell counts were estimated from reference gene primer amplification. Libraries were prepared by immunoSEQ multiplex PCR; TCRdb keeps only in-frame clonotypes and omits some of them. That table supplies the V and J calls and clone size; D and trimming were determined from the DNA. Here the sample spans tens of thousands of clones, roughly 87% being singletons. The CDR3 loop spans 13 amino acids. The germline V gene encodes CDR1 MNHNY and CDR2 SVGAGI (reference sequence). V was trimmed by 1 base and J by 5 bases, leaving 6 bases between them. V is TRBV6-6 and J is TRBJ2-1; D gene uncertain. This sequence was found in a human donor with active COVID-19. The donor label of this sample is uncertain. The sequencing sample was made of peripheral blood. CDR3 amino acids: CASSYFLNNEQFF. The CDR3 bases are TGTGCCAGCAGTTACTTCTTAAACAATGAGCAGTTCTTC.